The clone carrying this TCR beta chain was seen ten or more times. No antigen is known for it. V was pared by 7 bases and J by 0 bases, with 4 bases of the junction left unmatched. Germline assignment: CDR1 SNHLY and CDR2 FYNNEI. The CDR3 extends over 14 amino acids. The data were taken from a study of breast tumors, draining lymph nodes, adjacent tissues. One entry per CDR3 protein, called by TCRdb with MiXCR from the multiplex PCR reads. The sample contains more than 20,000 distinct CDR3 sequences, roughly 45% of which appear only once. The study's findings and limits: Tumor and nontumor repertoires were significantly more similar in luminal-like than in basal-like breast cancer. Compared with lymph nodes, tumors were less diverse; compared with nontumor tissue, more. Data only fit, rather than demonstrated, lymph node origin of most tumor T cells. Findings are consistent with lymph node origin and intratumoral expansion of most tumor T cells.

The sequenced material came from breast tumor tissue. The origin of this receptor is a female donor with breast cancer. Some clones in this sample may be carry-over from other donors' samples. The V call is TRBV2, the J call TRBJ2-5; TRBD1 aligns across 8 bases. CDR3: CASTRTGNQETQYF. The CDR3 nucleotides read TGTGCCAGCACCAGGACAGGGAACCAAGAGACCCAGTACTTC. Looking up the rest from reference TRBV2 and TRBJ2-5 gives the full variable domain: EPEVTQTPSHQVTQMGQEVILRCVPISNHLYFYWYRQILGQKVEFLVSFYNNEISEKSEIFDDQFSVERPDGSNFTLKIRSTKLEDSAMYFCASTRTGNQETQYFGPGTRLLVL.